Below, one TCR beta chain is given with its context. Its antigen remains unknown. Germline trimming cut 8 bases from V and 4 bases from J; bases unmatched to any gene: 8. Germline V gives CDR1 ENHRY, CDR2 SYGVKD. CDR3 size: 14 residues. This record belongs to a study of post-analysis software for immune sequencing data. Overall study context: In terms of disease course, relapsing-remitting, secondary progressive and progressive-relapsing multiple sclerosis were included.

Study-wide results and caveats: There was significantly lower normalized Chao1 diversity in multiple sclerosis patients than in controls. Five or six TRBV segments, TRBV5-6, TRBV5-1 and TRBV20-1 among them, were found more frequent in patients than controls.

Every TCR beta cDNA library bore unique molecular identifiers. TCRdb redid the calling of the PCR reads with MiXCR, one entry per CDR3 protein. The profile shows around 400,000 distinct CDR3 sequences, about a third of them singletons. The sequenced material came from blood. The sequence derives from a girl between 10 and 17 years old with multiple sclerosis. The chain employs TRBV10-3 and TRBJ2-1, with 7 bases identical to TRBD2. The DNA of the CDR3 is TGTGCCATCCGGGGGGACCCCTTGTACAATGAGCAGTTCTTC. It translates to CAIRGDPLYNEQFF.